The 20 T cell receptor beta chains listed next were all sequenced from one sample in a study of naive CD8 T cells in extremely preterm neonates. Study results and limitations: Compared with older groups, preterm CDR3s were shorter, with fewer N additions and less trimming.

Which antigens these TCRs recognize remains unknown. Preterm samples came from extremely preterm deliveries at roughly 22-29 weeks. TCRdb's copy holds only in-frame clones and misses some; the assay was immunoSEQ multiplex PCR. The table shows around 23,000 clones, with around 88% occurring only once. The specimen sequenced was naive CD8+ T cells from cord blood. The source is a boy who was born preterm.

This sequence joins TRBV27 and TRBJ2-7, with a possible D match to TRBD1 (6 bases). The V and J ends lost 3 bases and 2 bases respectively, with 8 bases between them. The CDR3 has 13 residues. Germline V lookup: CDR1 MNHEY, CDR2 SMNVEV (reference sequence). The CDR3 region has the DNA TGTGCCAGCAGTTTGGGACAAACCTACGAGCAGTACTTC. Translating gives CASSLGQTYEQYF.

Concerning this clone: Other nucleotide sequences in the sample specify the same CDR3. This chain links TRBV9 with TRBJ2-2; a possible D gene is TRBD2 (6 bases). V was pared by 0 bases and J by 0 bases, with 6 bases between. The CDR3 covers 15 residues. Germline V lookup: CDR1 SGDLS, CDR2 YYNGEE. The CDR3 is CASSVAGANTGELFF. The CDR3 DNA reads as TGTGCCAGCAGCGTAGCGGGGGCGAACACCGGGGAGCTGTTTTTT.

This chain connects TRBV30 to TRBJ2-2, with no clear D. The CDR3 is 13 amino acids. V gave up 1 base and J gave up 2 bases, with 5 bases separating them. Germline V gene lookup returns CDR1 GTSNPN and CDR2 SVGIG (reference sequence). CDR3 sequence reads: CAWSEQNTGELFF. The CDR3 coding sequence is TGTGCCTGGAGTGAACAAAACACCGGGGAGCTGTTTTTT.

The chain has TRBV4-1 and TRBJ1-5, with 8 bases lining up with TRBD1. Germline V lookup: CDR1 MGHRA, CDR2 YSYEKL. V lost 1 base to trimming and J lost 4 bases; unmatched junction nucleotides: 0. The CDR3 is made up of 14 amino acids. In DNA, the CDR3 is TGCGCCAGCAGCCAAGGGACAGGGAATCAGCCCCAGCATTTT. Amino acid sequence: CASSQGTGNQPQHF.

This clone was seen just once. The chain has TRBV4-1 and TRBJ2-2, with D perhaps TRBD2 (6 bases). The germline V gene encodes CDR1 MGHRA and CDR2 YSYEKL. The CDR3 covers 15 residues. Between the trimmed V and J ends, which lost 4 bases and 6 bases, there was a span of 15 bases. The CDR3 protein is CASSRGDFSAGELFF. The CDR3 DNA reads TGCGCCAGCAGCCGAGGGGACTTTTCCGCCGGGGAGCTGTTTTTT.

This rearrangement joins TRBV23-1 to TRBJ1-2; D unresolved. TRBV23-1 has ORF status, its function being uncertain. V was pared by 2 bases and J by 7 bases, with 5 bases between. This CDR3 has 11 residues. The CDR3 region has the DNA TGCGCCAGCAGTCAACAGGTTGGCTACACCTTC. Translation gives CASSQQVGYTF.

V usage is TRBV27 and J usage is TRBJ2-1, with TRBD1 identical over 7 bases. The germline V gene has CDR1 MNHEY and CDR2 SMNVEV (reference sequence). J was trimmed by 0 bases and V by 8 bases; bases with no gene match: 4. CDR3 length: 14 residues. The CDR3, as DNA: TGTGCCAGCGCCGGGACAGTCTCCTACAATGAGCAGTTCTTC. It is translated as CASAGTVSYNEQFF.

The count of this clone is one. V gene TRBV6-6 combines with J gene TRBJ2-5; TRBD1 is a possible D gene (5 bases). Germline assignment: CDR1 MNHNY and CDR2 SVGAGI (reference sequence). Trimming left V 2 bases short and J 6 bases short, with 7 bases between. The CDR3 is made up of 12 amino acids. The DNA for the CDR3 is TGTGCCAGCAGTTACGGGGCTCAGACCCAGTACTTC. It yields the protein CASSYGAQTQYF.

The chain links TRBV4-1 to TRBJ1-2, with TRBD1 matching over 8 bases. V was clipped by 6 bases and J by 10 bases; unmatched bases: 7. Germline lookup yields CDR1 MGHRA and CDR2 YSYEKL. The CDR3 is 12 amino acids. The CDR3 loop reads CASSGQGGIYTF. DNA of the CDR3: TGCGCCAGCAGTGGACAGGGCGGCATCTACACCTTC.

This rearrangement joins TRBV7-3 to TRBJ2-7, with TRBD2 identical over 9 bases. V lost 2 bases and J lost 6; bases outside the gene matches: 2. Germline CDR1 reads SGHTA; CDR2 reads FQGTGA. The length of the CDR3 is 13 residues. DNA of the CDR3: TGTGCCAGCAGCTTAGCGGGGGGGCCCGAGCAGTACTTC. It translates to CASSLAGGPEQYF.

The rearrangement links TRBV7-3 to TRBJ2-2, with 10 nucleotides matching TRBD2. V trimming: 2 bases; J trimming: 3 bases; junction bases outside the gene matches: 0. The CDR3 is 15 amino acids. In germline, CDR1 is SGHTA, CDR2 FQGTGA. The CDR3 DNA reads TGTGCCAGCAGCTTACTAGCGGGGGACACCGGGGAGCTGTTTTTT. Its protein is CASSLLAGDTGELFF.

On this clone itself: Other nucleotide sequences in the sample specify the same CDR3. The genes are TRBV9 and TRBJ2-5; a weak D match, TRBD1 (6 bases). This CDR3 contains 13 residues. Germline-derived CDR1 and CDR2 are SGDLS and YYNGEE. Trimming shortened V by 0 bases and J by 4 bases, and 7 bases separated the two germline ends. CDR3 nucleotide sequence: TGTGCCAGCAGCGTAGGAGGGGGAGAGACCCAGTACTTC. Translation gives CASSVGGGETQYF.

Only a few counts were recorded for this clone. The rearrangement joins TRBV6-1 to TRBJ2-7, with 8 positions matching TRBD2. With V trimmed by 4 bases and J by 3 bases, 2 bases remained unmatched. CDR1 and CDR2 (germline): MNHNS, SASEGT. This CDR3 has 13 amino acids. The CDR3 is CASSAGGGYEQYF. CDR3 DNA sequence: TGTGCCAGCAGTGCGGGGGGGGGCTACGAGCAGTACTTC.

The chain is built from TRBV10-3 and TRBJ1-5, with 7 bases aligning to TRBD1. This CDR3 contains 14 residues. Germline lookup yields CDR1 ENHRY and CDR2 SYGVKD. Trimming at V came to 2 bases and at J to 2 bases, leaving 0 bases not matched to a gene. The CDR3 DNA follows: TGTGCCATCAGTGAGGGACAGGGCAATCAGCCCCAGCATTTT. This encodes CAISEGQGNQPQHF.

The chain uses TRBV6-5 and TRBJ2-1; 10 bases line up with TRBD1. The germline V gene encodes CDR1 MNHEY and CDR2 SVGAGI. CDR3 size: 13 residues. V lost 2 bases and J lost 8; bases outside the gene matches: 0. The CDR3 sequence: CASSYGTGDEQFF. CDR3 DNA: TGTGCCAGCAGTTACGGGACAGGGGATGAGCAGTTCTTC.

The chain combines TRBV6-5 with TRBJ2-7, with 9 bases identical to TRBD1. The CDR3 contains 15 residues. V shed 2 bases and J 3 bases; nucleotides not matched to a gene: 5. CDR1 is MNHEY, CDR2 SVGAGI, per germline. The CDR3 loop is CASSYPTTGGYEQYF. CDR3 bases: TGTGCCAGCAGTTACCCAACGACAGGGGGCTACGAGCAGTACTTC.

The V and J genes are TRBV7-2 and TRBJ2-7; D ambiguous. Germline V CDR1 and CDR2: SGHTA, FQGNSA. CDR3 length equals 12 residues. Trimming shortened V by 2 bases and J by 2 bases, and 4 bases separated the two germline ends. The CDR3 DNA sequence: TGTGCCAGCAGCTTACGGACCTACGAGCAGTACTTC. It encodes CASSLRTYEQYF. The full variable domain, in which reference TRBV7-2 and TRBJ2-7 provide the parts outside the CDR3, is GAGVSQSPSNKVTEKGKDVELRCDPISGHTALYWYRQSLGQGLEFLIYFQGNSAPDKSGLPSDRFSAERTGGSVSTLTIQRTQQEDSAVYLCASSLRTYEQYFGPGTRLTVT.

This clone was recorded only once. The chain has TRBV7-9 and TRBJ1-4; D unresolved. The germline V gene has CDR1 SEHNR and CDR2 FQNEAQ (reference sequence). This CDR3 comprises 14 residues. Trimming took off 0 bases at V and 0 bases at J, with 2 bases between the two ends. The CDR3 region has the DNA TGTGCCAGCAGCTTAGCAGCAACTAATGAAAAACTGTTTTTT. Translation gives CASSLAATNEKLFF.

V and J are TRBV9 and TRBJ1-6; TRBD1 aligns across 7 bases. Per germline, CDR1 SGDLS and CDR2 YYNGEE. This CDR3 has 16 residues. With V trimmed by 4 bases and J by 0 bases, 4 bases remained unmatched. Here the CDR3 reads CASSPGQDSYNSPLHF. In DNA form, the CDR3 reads TGTGCCAGCAGCCCCGGACAGGACTCCTATAATTCACCCCTCCACTTT. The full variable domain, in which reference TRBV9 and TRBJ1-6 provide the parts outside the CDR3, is DSGVTQTPKHLITATGQRVTLRCSPRSGDLSVYWYQQSLDQGLQFLIQYYNGEERAKGNILERFSAQQFPDLHSELNLSSLELGDSALYFCASSPGQDSYNSPLHFGNGTRLTVT.

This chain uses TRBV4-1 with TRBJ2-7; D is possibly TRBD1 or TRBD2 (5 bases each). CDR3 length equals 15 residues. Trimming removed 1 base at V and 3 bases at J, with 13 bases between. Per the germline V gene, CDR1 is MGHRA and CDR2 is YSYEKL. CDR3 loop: CASSQVRGGFYEQYF. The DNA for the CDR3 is TGCGCCAGCAGCCAAGTCCGGGGCGGATTCTACGAGCAGTACTTC.